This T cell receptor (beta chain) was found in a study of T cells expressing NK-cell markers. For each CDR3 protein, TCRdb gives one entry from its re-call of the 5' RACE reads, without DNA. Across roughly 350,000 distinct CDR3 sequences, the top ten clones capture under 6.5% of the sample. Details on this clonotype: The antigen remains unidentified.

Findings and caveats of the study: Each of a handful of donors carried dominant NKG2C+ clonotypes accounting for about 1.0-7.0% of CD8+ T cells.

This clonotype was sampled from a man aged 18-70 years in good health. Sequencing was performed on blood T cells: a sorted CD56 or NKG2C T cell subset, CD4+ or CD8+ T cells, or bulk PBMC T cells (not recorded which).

CDR3 sequence: CASSVGWGGGQETQYF. This chain joins TRBV9 and TRBJ2-5; the D gene TCRdb calls, TRBD2, cannot be checked with no DNA. Germline-derived CDR1 and CDR2 are SGDLS and YYNGEE. The CDR3 has 16 residues. The variable domain in full, completed from reference TRBV9 and TRBJ2-5, reads DSGVTQTPKHLITATGQRVTLRCSPRSGDLSVYWYQQSLDQGLQFLIQYYNGEERAKGNILERFSAQQFPDLHSELNLSSLELGDSALYFCASSVGWGGGQETQYFGPGTRLLVL.